A selection of T cell receptor beta chains follows, all from one sample in a study of blood T cell repertoires in COVID-19. Here immunoSEQ multiplex PCR was the method, and the copy in TCRdb shows in-frame clones only, minus some. The repertoire holds roughly 50,000 clones, around 78% seen once, with over 9.5% in the top ten. Sequencing was done on a sample of peripheral blood. These receptors originate from a human donor in a cohort sampled during active COVID-19. Both conserved end residues are part of each CDR3. Fields, in order: V gene, clone size, CDR3 length, D gene, J gene, CDR3 protein, CDR3 DNA. A D gene is named only where the DNA matches it firmly. Part of the rows lack a size; the others show once, few, many or a class for expanded clones.

>TRBV3-1/TRBV3-2|.|16|.|TRBJ1-1
CASSQEQGGMNTEAFF
TGTGCCAGCAGCCAAGAACAGGGTGGTATGAACACTGAAGCTTTCTTT
>TRBV5-4|.|16|TRBD2|TRBJ2-2
CASSSQTSGNTGELFF
TGTGCCAGCAGCTCGCAGACTAGCGGGAACACCGGGGAGCTGTTTTTT
>TRBV4-2|.|15|TRBD1|TRBJ1-4
CASSHGTGVGEKLFF
TGTGCCAGCAGCCATGGGACAGGGGTCGGTGAAAAACTGTTTTTT
>TRBV5-1|.|14|TRBD1|TRBJ1-1
CASSLEGADTEAFF
TGCGCCAGCAGCTTGGAGGGGGCGGACACTGAAGCTTTCTTT
>TRBV7-2|.|13|TRBD1|TRBJ1-6
CASSPTGGSPLHF
TGTGCCAGCAGCCCAACAGGGGGGTCACCCCTCCACTTT
>TRBV5-1|.|13|.|TRBJ1-1
CASSPQGYTEAFF
TGCGCCAGCAGCCCACAGGGATACACTGAAGCTTTCTTT
>TRBV5-4|.|15|TRBD1|TRBJ1-1
CASSLTAGTGNEAFF
TGTGCCAGCAGCCTGACTGCCGGGACAGGAAATGAAGCTTTCTTT
>TRBV7-2|once|13|.|TRBJ1-1
CASSPAGAVEAFF
TGTGCCAGCAGCCCGGCAGGGGCCGTGGAAGCTTTCTTT
>TRBV6-6|once|14|TRBD1|TRBJ2-5
CASQIDRVTETQYF
TGTGCCAGCCAAATTGACAGGGTCACAGAGACCCAGTACTTC
>TRBV3-1/TRBV3-2|.|15|TRBD2|TRBJ2-3
CASSQGWSGVDTQYF
TGTGCCAGCAGCCAAGGATGGAGCGGGGTCGATACGCAGTATTTT
>TRBV7-9|.|14|TRBD2|TRBJ2-7
CASSLGLVPYEQYF
TGTGCCAGCAGCCTAGGACTAGTTCCCTACGAGCAGTACTTC
>TRBV2|.|13|.|TRBJ1-2
CASSFDRRYGYTF
TGTGCCAGCAGTTTCGACAGACGCTATGGCTACACCTTC
>TRBV30|.|13|.|TRBJ1-1
CAWSHRASTEAFF
TGTGCCTGGAGCCACAGGGCGTCCACTGAAGCTTTCTTT
>TRBV28|.|15|.|TRBJ1-5
CASVAGANSNQPQHF
TGTGCCAGCGTTGCCGGAGCGAATAGCAATCAGCCCCAGCATTTT
>TRBV6-4|.|17|TRBD2|TRBJ2-1
CASSDLASGGALDEQFF
TGTGCCAGCAGTGACCTTGCTAGCGGGGGGGCCCTAGATGAGCAGTTCTTC
>TRBV7-9|.|14|TRBD1|TRBJ1-2
CASSADRINYGYTF
TGTGCCAGCAGCGCGGACAGGATCAACTATGGCTACACCTTC
>TRBV3-1/TRBV3-2|.|15|.|TRBJ1-1
CASSQGSSHGTEAFF
TGTGCCAGCAGCCAAGGTTCGAGTCACGGCACTGAAGCTTTCTTT
>TRBV29-1|.|12|.|TRBJ2-6
CSAVIGANVLTF
TGCAGCGCCGTAATAGGGGCCAACGTCCTGACTTTC
>TRBV28|.|17|TRBD2|TRBJ2-5
CASSLKLGTSGQETQYF
TGTGCCAGCAGTTTAAAGTTAGGGACTAGCGGACAAGAGACCCAGTACTTC
>TRBV4-1|medium-sized|13|.|TRBJ1-2
CASSQESDYGYTF
TGCGCCAGCAGCCAAGAATCCGACTATGGCTACACCTTC
>TRBV24-1|.|17|.|TRBJ2-7
CATSEGLTVSSSYEQYF
TGTGCCACCAGTGAGGGTCTAACAGTTTCGAGCTCCTACGAGCAGTACTTC
>TRBV6-4|.|14|.|TRBJ1-1
CASSDSIRGTEAFF
TGTGCCAGCAGTGACTCAATTCGGGGGACTGAAGCTTTCTTT
>TRBV9|.|14|.|TRBJ2-7
CASSVDGAAYEQYF
TGTGCCAGCAGCGTAGATGGGGCCGCCTACGAGCAGTACTTC
>TRBV6-5|.|14|.|TRBJ1-4
CASRIMWEDEKLFF
TGTGCCAGCAGGATAATGTGGGAGGATGAAAAACTGTTTTTT
>TRBV5-5|.|15|TRBD2|TRBJ2-5
CASSPGTSGQETQYF
TGTGCCAGCAGCCCAGGGACTAGCGGACAAGAGACCCAGTACTTC
>TRBV25-1|.|18|.|TRBJ2-3
CASSEWGVVGQSGNTQYF
TGTGCCAGCAGTGAATGGGGGGTTGTGGGTCAGTCCGGAAATACGCAGTATTTT
>TRBV18|.|13|.|TRBJ1-1
CASSPTVNTEAFF
TGTGCCAGCTCACCAACAGTGAACACTGAAGCTTTCTTT
>TRBV3-1/TRBV3-2|.|15|.|TRBJ1-6
CASSMGRPYNSPLHF
TGTGCCAGCAGCATGGGCCGTCCCTATAATTCACCCCTCCACTTT
>TRBV6-6|.|14|TRBD1|TRBJ1-5
CASTRDRVDQPQHF
TGTGCCAGCACCAGAGACAGGGTAGATCAGCCCCAGCATTTT
>TRBV19|.|14|TRBD1|TRBJ1-4
CASSLRGVNEKLFF
TGTGCCAGTTCGCTCAGGGGGGTTAATGAAAAACTGTTTTTT
>TRBV7-2|.|15|TRBD2|TRBJ2-3
CASRQAGALTDTQYF
TGTGCCAGCAGACAAGCGGGGGCGCTCACAGATACGCAGTATTTT
>TRBV5-4|.|12|.|TRBJ2-1
CASIADNNEQFF
TGTGCCAGCATAGCGGACAACAATGAGCAGTTCTTC
>TRBV5-4|once|15|TRBD1|TRBJ2-7
CASSLGRDRAYEQYF
TGTGCCAGCAGCTTGGGTCGGGACAGGGCATACGAGCAGTACTTC
>TRBV7-9|.|17|TRBD1|TRBJ1-4
CASSFYRGGSTNEKLFF
TGTGCCAGCAGCTTCTACAGGGGAGGTAGCACTAATGAAAAACTGTTTTTT
>TRBV28|.|17|.|TRBJ1-2
CASSRLEIRDNLYGYTF
TGTGCCAGCAGTCGACTCGAAATCAGGGATAACCTTTATGGCTACACCTTC
>TRBV27|.|17|TRBD1|TRBJ1-6
CASSLKTGGRYNSPLHF
TGTGCCAGCAGTTTAAAGACAGGGGGCCGTTATAATTCACCCCTCCACTTT
>TRBV3-1/TRBV3-2|.|15|.|TRBJ2-7
CASSLGIGESYEQYF
TGTGCCAGCAGTCTAGGCATAGGGGAAAGCTACGAGCAGTACTTC
>TRBV7-9|.|13|.|TRBJ2-3
CASSFQVTDTQYF
TGTGCCAGCAGCTTTCAGGTCACAGATACGCAGTATTTT
>TRBV4-3|.|16|.|TRBJ1-6
CASSQVRGGGNSPLHF
TGCGCCAGCAGCCAAGTGCGCGGGGGCGGTAATTCACCCCTCCACTTT
>TRBV9|.|16|TRBD1|TRBJ1-1
CASSPRQGSRNTEAFF
TGTGCCAGCAGCCCCCGACAGGGGTCGCGGAACACTGAAGCTTTCTTT
>TRBV4-3|few|12|.|TRBJ2-1
CASSQGTNEQFF
TGCGCCAGCAGCCAAGGAACTAATGAGCAGTTCTTC
>TRBV9|.|11|.|TRBJ1-2
CASSDSVGYTF
TGTGCCAGCAGCGACAGTGTAGGCTACACCTTC
>TRBV6-5|.|16|.|TRBJ1-2
CASSYSAPQANYGYTF
TGTGCCAGCAGTTACTCGGCTCCACAAGCTAACTATGGCTACACCTTC
>TRBV6-4|.|13|TRBD1|TRBJ1-6
CASSEGGSSPLHF
TGTGCCAGCAGTGAAGGGGGCTCTTCACCCCTCCACTTT
>TRBV11-2|.|15|TRBD1|TRBJ2-7
CASSPTTGRSYEQYF
TGTGCCAGCAGCCCTACGACAGGGCGCTCCTACGAGCAGTACTTC
>TRBV19|.|15|TRBD1|TRBJ1-2
CASSNRGQTFYGYTF
TGTGCCAGTAGTAACAGGGGACAGACATTCTATGGCTACACCTTC
>TRBV28|medium-sized|14|.|TRBJ1-1
CASSWQNMNTEAFF
TGTGCCAGCAGTTGGCAGAACATGAACACTGAAGCTTTCTTT
>TRBV4-1|.|18|TRBD1|TRBJ1-1
CASSRMTGGGRVTTEAFF
TGCGCCAGCAGCCGAATGACAGGGGGGGGAAGGGTGACCACTGAAGCTTTCTTT
>TRBV19|.|16|TRBD1|TRBJ2-4
CASSMGDSLGWNIQYF
TGTGCCAGTAGTATGGGGGACAGTCTGGGATGGAACATTCAGTACTTC